This T cell receptor (beta chain) was obtained from a study of cytomegalovirus exposure and HLA in healthy donors. General study results and limits: The authors listed 164 TCR beta chains as cytomegalovirus-associated. It was found in a later analysis that first-cohort TCR clusters tended to co-occur in the 130 or so validation repertoires.

Measured with immunoSEQ multiplex PCR; TCRdb has only the in-frame clones, and not every one. The sample records 200,000 or so clones, about 86% being singletons. The donors were part of the validation cohort, which consisted of some 120 subjects and was separate from the first cohort of 666 subjects. On this clone itself: The antigen is not known.

The CDR3 spans 12 residues. Per germline, CDR1 SNHLY and CDR2 FYNNEI. V shed 6 bases, J shed 6 bases, and the junction held 1 base outside the gene matches. The chain uses TRBV2 and TRBJ2-1; TRBD2 agrees at 8 bases. Sequenced: PBMCs. The clonotype comes from a woman under 30 in good health and CMV-seronegative. The CDR3 DNA sequence: TGTGCCAGCAGGGGACTAGTCAATGAGCAGTTCTTC. Translated: CASRGLVNEQFF.